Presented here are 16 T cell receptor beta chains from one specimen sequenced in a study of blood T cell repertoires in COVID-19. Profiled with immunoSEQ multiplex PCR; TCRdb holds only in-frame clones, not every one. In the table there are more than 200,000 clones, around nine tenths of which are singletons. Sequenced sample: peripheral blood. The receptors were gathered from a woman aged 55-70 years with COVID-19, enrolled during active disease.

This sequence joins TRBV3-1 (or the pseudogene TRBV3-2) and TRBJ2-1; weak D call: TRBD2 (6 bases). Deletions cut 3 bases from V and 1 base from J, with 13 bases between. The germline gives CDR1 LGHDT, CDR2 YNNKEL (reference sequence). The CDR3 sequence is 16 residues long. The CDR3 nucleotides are TGTGCCAGCAGCCATCGTCGCGGGGTTTCCTACAATGAGCAGTTCTTC. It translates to CASSHRRGVSYNEQFF.

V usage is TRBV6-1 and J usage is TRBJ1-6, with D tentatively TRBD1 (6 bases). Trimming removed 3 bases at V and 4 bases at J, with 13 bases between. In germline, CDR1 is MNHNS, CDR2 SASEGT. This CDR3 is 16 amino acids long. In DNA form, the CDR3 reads TGTGCCAGCAGTGACAGGGGCCTAGTTTATAATTCACCCCTCCACTTT. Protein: CASSDRGLVYNSPLHF.

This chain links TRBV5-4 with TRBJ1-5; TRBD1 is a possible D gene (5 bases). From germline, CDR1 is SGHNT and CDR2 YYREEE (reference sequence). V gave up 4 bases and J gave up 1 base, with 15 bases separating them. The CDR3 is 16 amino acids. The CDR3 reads CASSPSPGLSNQPQHF. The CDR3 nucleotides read TGTGCCAGCAGCCCTAGTCCAGGGTTGAGCAATCAGCCCCAGCATTTT.

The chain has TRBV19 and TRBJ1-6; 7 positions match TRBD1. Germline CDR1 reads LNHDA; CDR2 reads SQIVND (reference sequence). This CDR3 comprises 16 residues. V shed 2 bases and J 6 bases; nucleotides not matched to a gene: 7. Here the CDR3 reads CASSIPGQPINSPLHF. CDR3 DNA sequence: TGTGCCAGTAGTATACCGGGACAGCCCATTAATTCACCCCTCCACTTT.

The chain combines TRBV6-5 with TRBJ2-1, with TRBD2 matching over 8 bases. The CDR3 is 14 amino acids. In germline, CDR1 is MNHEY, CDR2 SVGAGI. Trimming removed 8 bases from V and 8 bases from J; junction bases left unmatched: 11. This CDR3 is CASLVPGGPYEQFF. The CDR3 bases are TGTGCCAGCTTGGTTCCGGGAGGGCCTTATGAGCAGTTCTTC.

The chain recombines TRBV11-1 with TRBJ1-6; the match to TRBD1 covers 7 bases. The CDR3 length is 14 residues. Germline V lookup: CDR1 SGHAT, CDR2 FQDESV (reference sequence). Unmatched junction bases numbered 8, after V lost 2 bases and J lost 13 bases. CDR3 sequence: CASSLSRGISPLHF. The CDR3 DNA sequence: TGTGCCAGCAGCTTATCCAGGGGGATCTCGCCCCTCCACTTT.

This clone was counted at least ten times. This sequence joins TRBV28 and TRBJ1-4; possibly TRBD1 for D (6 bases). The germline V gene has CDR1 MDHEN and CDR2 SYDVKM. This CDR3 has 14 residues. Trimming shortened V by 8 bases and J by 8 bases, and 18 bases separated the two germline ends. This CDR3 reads CASGAGGAQEKLFF. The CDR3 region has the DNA TGTGCCAGCGGGGCGGGGGGCGCACAGGAAAAACTGTTTTTT.

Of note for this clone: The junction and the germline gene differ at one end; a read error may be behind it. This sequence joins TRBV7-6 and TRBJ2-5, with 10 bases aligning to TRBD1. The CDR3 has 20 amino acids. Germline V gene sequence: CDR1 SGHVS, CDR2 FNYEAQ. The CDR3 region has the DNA TGTGCCAGCAGCTTAGTCCCCACATCTAATGGACAGGGGGACCAAGGGACCCAGTACTTC. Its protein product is CASSLVPTSNGQGDQGTQYF. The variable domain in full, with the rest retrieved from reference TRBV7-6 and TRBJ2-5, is GAGVSQSPRYKVTKRGQDVALRCDPISGHVSLYWYRQALGQGPEFLTYFNYEAQQDKSGLPNDRFSAERPEGSISTLTIQRTEQRDSAMYRCASSLVPTSNGQGDQGTQYFGPGTRLLVL.

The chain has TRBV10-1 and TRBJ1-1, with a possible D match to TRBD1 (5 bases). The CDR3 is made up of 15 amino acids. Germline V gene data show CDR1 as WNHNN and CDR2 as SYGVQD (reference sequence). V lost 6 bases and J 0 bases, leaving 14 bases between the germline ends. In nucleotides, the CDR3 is TGCGCCAGCAGCGAAGACAGAAAATTGAACACTGAAGCTTTCTTT. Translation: CASSEDRKLNTEAFF.

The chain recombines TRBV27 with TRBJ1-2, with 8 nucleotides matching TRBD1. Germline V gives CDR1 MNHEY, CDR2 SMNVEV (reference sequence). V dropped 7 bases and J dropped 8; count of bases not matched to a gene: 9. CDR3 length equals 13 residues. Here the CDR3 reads CASTSGQGGGYTF. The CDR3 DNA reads TGTGCCAGCACCTCCGGACAGGGAGGAGGCTACACCTTC.

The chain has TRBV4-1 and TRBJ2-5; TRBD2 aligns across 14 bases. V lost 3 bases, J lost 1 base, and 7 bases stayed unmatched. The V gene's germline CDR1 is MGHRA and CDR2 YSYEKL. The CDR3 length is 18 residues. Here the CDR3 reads CASSHGTSGSSGQETQYF. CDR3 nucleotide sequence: TGCGCCAGCAGCCACGGGACTAGCGGGAGCAGTGGCCAAGAGACCCAGTACTTC.

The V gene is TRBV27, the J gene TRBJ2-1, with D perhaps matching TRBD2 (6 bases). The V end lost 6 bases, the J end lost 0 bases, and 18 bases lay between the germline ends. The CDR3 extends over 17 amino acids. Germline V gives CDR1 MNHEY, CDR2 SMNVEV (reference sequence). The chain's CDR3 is CASRGDRGRSSYNEQFF. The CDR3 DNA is TGTGCCAGCAGGGGGGATCGGGGGAGGAGCTCCTACAATGAGCAGTTCTTC.

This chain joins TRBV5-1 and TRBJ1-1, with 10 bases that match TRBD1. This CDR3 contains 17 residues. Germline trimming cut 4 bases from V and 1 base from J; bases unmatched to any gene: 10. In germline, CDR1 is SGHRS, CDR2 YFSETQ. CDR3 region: CASSQLTGGFGNTEAFF. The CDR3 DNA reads TGCGCCAGCAGCCAATTGACAGGGGGCTTTGGGAACACTGAAGCTTTCTTT.

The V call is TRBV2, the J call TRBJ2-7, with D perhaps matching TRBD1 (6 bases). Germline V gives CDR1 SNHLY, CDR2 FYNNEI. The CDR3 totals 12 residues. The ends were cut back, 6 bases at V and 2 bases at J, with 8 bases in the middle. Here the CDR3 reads CASRGATYEQYF. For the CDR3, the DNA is TGTGCCAGCAGGGGGGCTACCTACGAGCAGTACTTC.

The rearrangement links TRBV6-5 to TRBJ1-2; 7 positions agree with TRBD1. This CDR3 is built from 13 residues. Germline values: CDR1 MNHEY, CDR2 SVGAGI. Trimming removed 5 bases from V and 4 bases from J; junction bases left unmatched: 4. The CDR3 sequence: CASSRDRLYGYTF. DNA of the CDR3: TGTGCCAGCAGTAGGGACAGACTCTATGGCTACACCTTC.

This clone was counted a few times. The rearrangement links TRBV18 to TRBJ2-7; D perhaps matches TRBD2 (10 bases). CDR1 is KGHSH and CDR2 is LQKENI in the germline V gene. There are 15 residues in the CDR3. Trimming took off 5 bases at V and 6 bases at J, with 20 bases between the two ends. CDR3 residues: CASSGQGRTSGEQYF. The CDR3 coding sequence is TGTGCCAGCTCAGGACAGGGGAGGACTAGCGGCGAGCAGTACTTC. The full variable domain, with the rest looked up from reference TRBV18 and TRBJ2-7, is NAGVMQNPRHLVRRRGQEARLRCSPMKGHSHVYWYRQLPEEGLKFMVYLQKENIIDESGMPKERFSAEFPKEGPSILRIQQVVRGDSAAYFCASSGQGRTSGEQYFGPGTRLTVT.